The clone carrying this T cell receptor beta chain has a handful of counts. The antigen remains unidentified. The sample is drawn from a study of T cell repertoires in cytomegalovirus infection. Findings and caveats of the study: Clonotype analysis showed dominance of the ex vivo response by HLA-C-restricted CMV-specific TCR beta clonotypes. Carriage of CMV together with the relevant HLA was identifiable through cumulative public TCR beta family frequency.

Germline values: CDR1 DFQATT, CDR2 SNEGSKA (reference sequence). The V end was cut by 3 bases, the J end by 9 bases, with 18 bases between. CDR3 length: 15 amino acids. TCRdb recomputed calls from the reads with MiXCR, one row per CDR3 protein. The table records almost 300,000 distinct CDR3 sequences, around 9.1% of them present only once. This chain connects TRBV20-1 to TRBJ1-6, with D tentatively TRBD1 (6 bases). The sequenced sample consisted of PBMCs. This sequence originates from a human donor in good health (CMV status not recorded). Some clones in this sample may be carry-over from other donors' samples. The CDR3 sequence is CSASGATGTGSPLHF. CDR3 bases: TGCAGTGCTAGTGGGGCTACAGGGACGGGTTCACCCCTCCACTTT.